The rows below give T cell receptor beta chains drawn from one sample of a study of T cells in localized non-small cell lung cancer. The table came from immunoSEQ multiplex PCR; TCRdb's copy has only in-frame clones and leaves some out. There are around 30,000 clones in the sample; around 92% occur only once, and roughly 4% lies in the top ten. Sequenced here: peripheral blood mononuclear cells, sampled before any cancer treatment. The receptors were sampled from a woman between 35 and 75 years old with stage III lung adenocarcinoma. Both conserved end residues are part of each CDR3. Each record gives: clone size, D gene, J gene, V gene, CDR3 DNA, CDR3 protein. The D gene is left open where the match is weak. Clone size is shown for a subset of rows, as once, few, many or a class of expanded clone.

. | . | TRBJ2-1 | TRBV7-3 | TGTGCCAGCAGCTTCTCTGGGGATGAGCAGTTCTTC | CASSFSGDEQFF
. | TRBD2 | TRBJ2-5 | TRBV5-4 | TGTGCCAGCAGCTTGGGTGGGACTAGCTTATTCGAGACCCAGTACTTC | CASSLGGTSLFETQYF
. | TRBD1 | TRBJ1-5 | TRBV7-9 | TGTGCCAGCAGCCAGGGACAGCCCAATCAGCCCCAGCATTTT | CASSQGQPNQPQHF
once | TRBD1 | TRBJ2-7 | TRBV6-5 | TGTGCCAGCAGCCTAAACGGACAGGAATCCTACGAGCAGTACTTC | CASSLNGQESYEQYF
. | . | TRBJ2-1 | TRBV9 | TGTGCCAGCAGCGTAGGATACAATGAGCAGTTCTTC | CASSVGYNEQFF
. | . | TRBJ1-5 | TRBV27 | TGTGCCAGCAGTCCCCGCGGGGGGCCAAATCAGCCCCAGCATTTT | CASSPRGGPNQPQHF
. | TRBD2 | TRBJ2-1 | TRBV10-3 | TGTGCCATCCGGACTAGCGGGACCTCCTACAATGAGCAGTTCTTC | CAIRTSGTSYNEQFF
. | . | TRBJ2-7 | TRBV5-1 | TGCGCCAGCAGCTTGGAGAGCTCCTACGAGCAGTACTTC | CASSLESSYEQYF
once | . | TRBJ2-5 | TRBV6-6 | TGTGCCAGCAGTTACCAGGCAGACAACCCTACCCAGTACTTC | CASSYQADNPTQYF
. | TRBD2 | TRBJ2-1 | TRBV7-2 | TGTGCCAGCAGCTTGGGACTAGCGGGACTCAATGAGCAGTTCTTC | CASSLGLAGLNEQFF
. | TRBD2 | TRBJ2-3 | TRBV29-1 | TGCAGCGTTGAGGGACTAGCGGAGGCCACAGATACGCAGTATTTT | CSVEGLAEATDTQYF
. | . | TRBJ2-1 | TRBV25-1 | TGTGCCAGCAGCATCAGGGTAGACAATGAGCAGTTCTTC | CASSIRVDNEQFF
once | . | TRBJ2-5 | TRBV4-1 | TGCGCCAGCAGCCCCGGAGGGGAGACCCAGTACTTC | CASSPGGETQYF
. | . | TRBJ2-1 | TRBV15 | TGTGCCACCAGCAGAGATCGTGGCAGGCAGCCCTACAATGAGCAGTTCTTC | CATSRDRGRQPYNEQFF
. | TRBD2 | TRBJ2-1 | TRBV6-1 | TGTGCCAGCAGTGAATCTACTAGCGGCTCCACTTACAATGAGCAGTTCTTC | CASSESTSGSTYNEQFF
. | . | TRBJ2-7 | TRBV6-5 | TGTGCCAGCAACAACCAGGGGGGGCACTACGAGCAGTACTTC | CASNNQGGHYEQYF
. | TRBD1 | TRBJ2-4 | TRBV7-9 | TGTGCCAGCAGCCCTTACGGACAGGGTGTAAACATTCAGTACTTC | CASSPYGQGVNIQYF
. | . | TRBJ2-3 | TRBV15 | TGTGCCACCAGCAGAGAGGCCCTTCCAGATACGCAGTATTTT | CATSREALPDTQYF
few | . | TRBJ2-1 | TRBV11-2 | TGTGCCAGCAGCTTTATGGACTCCTACAATGAGCAGTTCTTC | CASSFMDSYNEQFF
. | . | TRBJ1-5 | TRBV30 | TGTGCCTGGAGTCCTTCTTCCCTGGATCAGCCCCAGCATTTT | CAWSPSSLDQPQHF
. | . | TRBJ1-2 | TRBV21-1 | TGTGCCAGACCCAAGAAGGTAAACTATGGCTACACCTTC | CARPKKVNYGYTF
once | . | TRBJ1-5 | TRBV5-6 | TGTGCCAGCAGCTTGGGGTTTTTTAGCAATCAGCCCCAGCATTTT | CASSLGFFSNQPQHF
. | . | TRBJ2-1 | TRBV25-1 | TGTGCCAGCGCTCAGGGGAGTTCCTACAATGAGCAGTTCTTC | CASAQGSSYNEQFF
. | TRBD1 | TRBJ1-1 | TRBV2 | TGTGCCAGCCGCGGGAACAGGGGACAAACTGAAGCTTTCTTT | CASRGNRGQTEAFF
. | . | TRBJ1-3 | TRBV10-3 | TGTGCCATCAGTACGCCTATCTCTGGAAACACCATATATTTT | CAISTPISGNTIYF
. | . | TRBJ2-1 | TRBV2 | TGTGCCAGCAGATTGACAGGAGAATCCTACAATGAGCAGTTCTTC | CASRLTGESYNEQFF
. | . | TRBJ2-7 | TRBV6-6 | TGTGCCAGCACTCTAGACAGGAGCTCCTACGAGCAGTACTTC | CASTLDRSSYEQYF
. | . | TRBJ1-1 | TRBV5-8 | TGTGCCAGCAGCTTGGACAGGCCTGAAGCTTTCTTT | CASSLDRPEAFF
. | . | TRBJ2-2 | TRBV5-1 | TGCGCCAGCAGCTTGGACACAGCGACGAACACCGGGGAGCTGTTTTTT | CASSLDTATNTGELFF
. | . | TRBJ2-1 | TRBV11-2 | TGTGCCAGCAGCTTAGGTGGCAGTTACACTAATGAGCAGTTCTTC | CASSLGGSYTNEQFF
. | . | TRBJ1-1 | TRBV28 | TGTGCCAGCAGTACCCCCGGGGGCCTGAACACTGAAGCTTTCTTT | CASSTPGGLNTEAFF
. | . | TRBJ2-7 | TRBV19 | TGTGCCAGTAGCCGAAGTGGCTACGAGCAGTACTTC | CASSRSGYEQYF
. | TRBD1 | TRBJ2-3 | TRBV10-1 | TGCGCCAGCAGTGCGACAGGGGAGAACACAGATACGCAGTATTTT | CASSATGENTDTQYF
. | . | TRBJ1-1 | TRBV18 | TGTGCCAGCTCACCCCGGACAGAGCAGAACACTGAAGCTTTCTTT | CASSPRTEQNTEAFF
. | . | TRBJ2-3 | TRBV5-1 | TGCGCCAGCAGCCAGGGACTAACGGGAGGAGGGGGCCTCACAGATACGCAGTATTTT | CASSQGLTGGGGLTDTQYF
. | . | TRBJ1-1 | TRBV10-2 | TGCGCCAGCAGTGATTACAGAATGAACACTGAAGCTTTCTTT | CASSDYRMNTEAFF
once | . | TRBJ1-1 | TRBV6-6 | TGTGCCAGCAGCGACAGCCAGACCCCCACTGAAGCTTTCTTT | CASSDSQTPTEAFF
. | . | TRBJ2-3 | TRBV18 | TGTGCCAGCTCGCCTAAACCTCGAGGCGATACGCAGTATTTT | CASSPKPRGDTQYF
. | . | TRBJ2-5 | TRBV11-2 | TGTGCCAGCAGCTTAGTCGCGGCAGAAGAGACCCAGTACTTC | CASSLVAAEETQYF
. | TRBD2 | TRBJ2-5 | TRBV5-1 | TGCGCCAGCAGCTCGGGGACTAGCGGGAGGCAAGAGACCCAGTACTTC | CASSSGTSGRQETQYF
. | . | TRBJ1-2 | TRBV5-1 | TGCGCCAGCAGTTCCCAGGGGAACTATGGCTACACCTTC | CASSSQGNYGYTF
. | . | TRBJ1-1 | TRBV5-5 | TGTGCCAGCAGCCGGGTTGGCACTGAAGCTTTCTTT | CASSRVGTEAFF
. | . | TRBJ1-5 | TRBV28 | TGTGCCAGCAGTCATGCGGGCGACGGGGGCGGGCCCCAGCATTTT | CASSHAGDGGGPQHF
. | TRBD1 | TRBJ1-5 | TRBV19 | TGTGCCAGTAACCCGGACGACAGGGGATTATCACCCCAGCATTTT | CASNPDDRGLSPQHF
. | TRBD2 | TRBJ2-1 | TRBV7-2 | TGTGCCAGCAGCGTTACTAGCGGGAGTTACAATGAGCAGTTCTTC | CASSVTSGSYNEQFF
. | TRBD2 | TRBJ2-1 | TRBV29-1 | TGCAGCGGTATGGGCCTAGCGGGGGGAAGCTCCTACAATGAGCAGTTCTTC | CSGMGLAGGSSYNEQFF
. | . | TRBJ1-1 | TRBV5-6 | TGTGCCAGCAGCTTGGCCGGAACGTCGACCACTGAAGCTTTCTTT | CASSLAGTSTTEAFF
. | TRBD2 | TRBJ2-1 | TRBV7-7 | TGTGCTAGCAGCTCGGGACTAGCGGGGGCGGATGAGCAGTTCTTC | CASSSGLAGADEQFF
. | . | TRBJ1-1 | TRBV5-1 | TGCGCCAGCAGCCCTGGTTCTCAGGGCGGTGAAGCTTTCTTT | CASSPGSQGGEAFF
. | TRBD1 | TRBJ1-6 | TRBV5-1 | TGCGCCAGCCGCCAAGTTCAAGGGGGCCCAGGCTCACCCCTCCACTTT | CASRQVQGGPGSPLHF
. | . | TRBJ2-7 | TRBV15 | TGTGCCACCAGCAGAGATCGGGGAGGCTCCTACGAGCAGTACTTC | CATSRDRGGSYEQYF
. | TRBD1 | TRBJ1-3 | TRBV5-1 | TGCGCCAGCAGCTTGGCGGGACAGGGGATGGGAAACACCATATATTTT | CASSLAGQGMGNTIYF